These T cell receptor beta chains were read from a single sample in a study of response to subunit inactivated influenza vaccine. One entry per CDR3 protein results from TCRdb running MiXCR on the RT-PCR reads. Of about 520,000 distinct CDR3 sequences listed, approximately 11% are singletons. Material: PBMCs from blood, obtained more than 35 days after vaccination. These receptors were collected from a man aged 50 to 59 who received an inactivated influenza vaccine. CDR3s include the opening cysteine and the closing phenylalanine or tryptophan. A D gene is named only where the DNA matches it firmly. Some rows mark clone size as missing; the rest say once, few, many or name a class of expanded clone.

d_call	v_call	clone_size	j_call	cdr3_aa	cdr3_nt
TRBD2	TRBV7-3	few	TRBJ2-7	CASSLMTSGIYEQYF	TGTGCCAGCAGCTTAATGACTAGCGGGATTTACGAGCAGTACTTC
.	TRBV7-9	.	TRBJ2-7	CASSPYPRDYEQYF	TGTGCCAGCAGCCCCTACCCCCGAGACTACGAGCAGTACTTC
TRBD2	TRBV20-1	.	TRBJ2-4	CCASPSGRGKNIQYF	TGCTGTGCTAGTCCTAGCGGGAGGGGCAAAAACATTCAGTACTTC
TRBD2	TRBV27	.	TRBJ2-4	CASSPFWGGWAKNIQYF	TGTGCCAGCAGTCCTTTTTGGGGGGGATGGGCCAAAAACATTCAGTACTTC
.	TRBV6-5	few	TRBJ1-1	CASSYMRTNTEAFF	TGTGCCAGCAGTTACATGAGAACGAACACTGAAGCTTTCTTT
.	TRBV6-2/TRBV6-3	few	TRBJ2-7	CASKRGGTYEQYF	TGTGCCAGCAAAAGGGGGGGCACCTACGAGCAGTACTTC
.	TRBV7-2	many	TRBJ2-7	CASSLVDNYEQYF	TGTGCCAGCAGCTTAGTGGACAACTACGAGCAGTACTTC
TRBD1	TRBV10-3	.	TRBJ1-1	CAISIWRDRDMNTEAFF	TGTGCCATCAGTATTTGGCGGGACAGGGACATGAACACTGAAGCTTTCTTT
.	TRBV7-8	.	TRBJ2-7	CASSLSSGKAYEQYF	TGTGCCAGCAGCTTATCCTCAGGGAAAGCCTACGAGCAGTACTTC
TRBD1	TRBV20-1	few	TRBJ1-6	CSARDRDGSPLHF	TGCAGTGCTAGGGACAGGGATGGTTCACCCCTCCACTTT
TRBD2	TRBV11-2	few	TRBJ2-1	CASAGVENEQFF	TGTGCCAGCGCGGGAGTCGAGAATGAGCAGTTCTTC
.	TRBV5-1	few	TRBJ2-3	CASSGLLRGNKPDTQYF	TGCGCCAGCTCCGGCCTGCTTCGAGGAAATAAACCAGATACGCAGTATTTT
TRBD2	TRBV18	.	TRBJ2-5	CASSLGLAGGIIQETQYF	TGTGCCAGCTCACTTGGACTAGCGGGAGGGATCATTCAAGAGACCCAGTACTTC
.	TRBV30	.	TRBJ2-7	CAWDRDTYYEQYF	TGTGCCTGGGACCGGGACACGTACTACGAGCAGTACTTC
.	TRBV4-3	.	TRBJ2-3	CASSQESTSIGTDTQYF	TGCGCCAGCAGCCAAGAGTCGACGTCAATTGGCACAGATACGCAGTATTTT
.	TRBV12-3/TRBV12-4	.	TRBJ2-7	CASSLAHFYEQYF	TGTGCCAGCAGTTTAGCCCACTTCTACGAGCAGTACTTC
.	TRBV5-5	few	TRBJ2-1	CASSFRSGVYNEQFF	TGTGCCAGCAGCTTCCGCAGCGGTGTCTACAATGAGCAGTTCTTC
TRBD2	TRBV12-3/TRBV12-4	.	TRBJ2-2	CASSFRRREGPTGELSF	TGTGCCAGCAGTTTTAGGAGGCGGGAGGGGCCAACCGGGGAGCTGTCTTTT
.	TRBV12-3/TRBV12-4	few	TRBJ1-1	CASSSGWVMNTEAFF	TGTGCCAGCAGTTCGGGGTGGGTTATGAACACTGAAGCTTTCTTT
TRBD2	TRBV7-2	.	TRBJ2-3	CASSSQLAGGRNTQYF	TGTGCCAGCAGCTCCCAACTAGCGGGGGGCCGGAATACGCAGTATTTT
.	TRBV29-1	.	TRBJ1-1	CSVAGFTEAFF	TGCAGCGTTGCAGGGTTCACTGAAGCTTTCTTT
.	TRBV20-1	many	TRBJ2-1	CSARDAIASEQFF	TGCAGTGCTAGAGATGCCATAGCGTCTGAGCAGTTCTTC